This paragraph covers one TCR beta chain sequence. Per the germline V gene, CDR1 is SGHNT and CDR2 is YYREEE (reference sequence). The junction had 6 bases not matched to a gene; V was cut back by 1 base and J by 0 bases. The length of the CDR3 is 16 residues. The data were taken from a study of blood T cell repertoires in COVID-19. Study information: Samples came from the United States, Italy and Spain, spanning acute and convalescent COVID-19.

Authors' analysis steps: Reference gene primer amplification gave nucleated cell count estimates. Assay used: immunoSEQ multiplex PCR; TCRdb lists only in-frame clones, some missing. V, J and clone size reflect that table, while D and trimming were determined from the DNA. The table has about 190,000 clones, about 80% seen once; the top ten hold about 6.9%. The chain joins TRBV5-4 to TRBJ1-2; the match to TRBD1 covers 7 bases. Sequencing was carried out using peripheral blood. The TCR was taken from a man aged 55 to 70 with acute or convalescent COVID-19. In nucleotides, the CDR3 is TGTGCCAGCAGCTTGAAGGGGGCGGAATCTAACTATGGCTACACCTTC. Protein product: CASSLKGAESNYGYTF.